This T cell receptor (beta chain) was profiled in a study of control samples from healthy donors and cancer patients. Per germline, CDR1 KGHSH and CDR2 LQKENI. With V trimmed by 2 bases and J by 4 bases, 14 bases remained unmatched. This CDR3 spans 18 amino acids. TCRdb keeps only in-frame clones here, not all; method: immunoSEQ multiplex PCR. The data show roughly 49,000 clones, approximately 91% seen once. The sample was PBMCs. The receptor's source is a middle-aged man with head and neck cancer. The chain links TRBV18 to TRBJ1-1, with 9 positions matching TRBD1. CDR3 amino acids: CASSPSFGPGQGITEAFF. The DNA of the CDR3 is TGTGCCAGCTCACCATCTTTTGGACCGGGACAGGGAATCACTGAAGCTTTCTTT.